This T cell receptor (beta chain) was documented in a study of memory CD4+ T cells and cytomegalovirus serostatus. Single viable CD3+CD4+CD8-CD45RO+ cells were sorted as the memory CD4+ T cells. Generated by immunoSEQ multiplex PCR, the TCRdb table keeps only in-frame clones and is missing some. The data contain 40,000 to 55,000 clones, approximately 82% of them seen just once; the ten biggest clones take up about 2.1%. CDR1 and CDR2 (germline): SGHTA, FQGNSA. The V and J ends lost 8 bases and 1 base respectively, with 14 bases between them. The CDR3 is 14 residues long. This chain uses TRBV7-2 with TRBJ1-1, with a weak D call TRBD1 (6 bases). Source material: memory CD4+ T cells from blood. This receptor was obtained from an adult in good health and CMV-seropositive. The CDR3 DNA reads TGTGCCAGCCTCCGCGGGGGCTGGAACACTGAAGCTTTCTTT. It specifies CASLRGGWNTEAFF.